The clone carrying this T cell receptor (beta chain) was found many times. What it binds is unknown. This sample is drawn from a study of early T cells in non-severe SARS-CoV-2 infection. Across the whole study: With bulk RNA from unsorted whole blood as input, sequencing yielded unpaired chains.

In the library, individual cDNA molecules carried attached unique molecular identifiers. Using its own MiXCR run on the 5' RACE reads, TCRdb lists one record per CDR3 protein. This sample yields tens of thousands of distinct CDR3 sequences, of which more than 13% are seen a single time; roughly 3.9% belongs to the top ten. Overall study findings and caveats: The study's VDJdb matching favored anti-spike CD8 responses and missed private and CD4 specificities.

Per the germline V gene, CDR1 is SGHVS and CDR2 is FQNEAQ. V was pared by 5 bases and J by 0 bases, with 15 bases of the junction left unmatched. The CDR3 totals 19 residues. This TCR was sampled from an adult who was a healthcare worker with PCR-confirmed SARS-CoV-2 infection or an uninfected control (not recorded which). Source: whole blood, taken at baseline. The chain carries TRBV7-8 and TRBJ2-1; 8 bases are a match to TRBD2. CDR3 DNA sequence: TGTGCCAGCAGCACACGACTAGCGACTAACTCACACTCCTACAATGAGCAGTTCTTC. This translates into CASSTRLATNSHSYNEQFF.